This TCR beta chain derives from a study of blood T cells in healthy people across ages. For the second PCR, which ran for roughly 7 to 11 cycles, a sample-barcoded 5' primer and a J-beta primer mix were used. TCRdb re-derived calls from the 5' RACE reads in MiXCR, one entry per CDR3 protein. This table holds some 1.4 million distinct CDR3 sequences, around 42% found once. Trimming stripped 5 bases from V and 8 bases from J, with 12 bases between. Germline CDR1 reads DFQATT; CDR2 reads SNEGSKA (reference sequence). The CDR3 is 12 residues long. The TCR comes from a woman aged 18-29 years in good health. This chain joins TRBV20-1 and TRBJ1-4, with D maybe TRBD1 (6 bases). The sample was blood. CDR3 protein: CSAASGAEKLFF. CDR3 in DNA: TGCAGTGCTGCCTCGGGGGCCGAAAAACTGTTTTTT.